These 27 T cell receptor beta chains originate from one sample sequenced in a study of PD-L1 blockade in urothelial cancer. Time point defined: pretreatment peripheral blood. TCRdb's table, derived via immunoSEQ multiplex PCR, lists solely in-frame clones and lacks some. The top ten hold approximately 10% of the sample, which has tens of thousands of clones, 84% seen once. The material was PBMCs, obtained around atezolizumab (anti-PD-L1) treatment. These receptors were taken from an older woman with urothelial cancer.

This clone appeared a few times. The V and J genes are TRBV5-1 and TRBJ2-1; 8 bases agree with TRBD2. The CDR3 totals 16 residues. After removal of 2 bases from V and 0 bases from J, the junction contained 4 bases not matched to a gene. Germline-derived CDR1 and CDR2 are SGHRS and YFSETQ. CDR3 residues: CASSLGGRISYNEQFF. The CDR3 nucleotides read TGCGCCAGCAGCTTAGGCGGGAGGATCTCCTACAATGAGCAGTTCTTC. Together with reference TRBV5-1 and TRBJ2-1, the CDR3 gives the full variable domain: KAGVTQTPRYLIKTRGQQVTLSCSPISGHRSVSWYQQTPGQGLQFLFEYFSETQRNKGNFPGRFSGRQFSNSRSEMNVSTLELGDSALYLCASSLGGRISYNEQFFGPGTRLTVL.

The chain joins TRBV5-1 to TRBJ2-3; D unresolved. V lost 0 bases and J 0 bases, leaving 8 bases between the germline ends. The CDR3 is 15 residues long. Germline loops: CDR1 SGHRS, CDR2 YFSETQ. CDR3 in DNA: TGCGCCAGCAGCTTGGAAACAGCTAGCACAGATACGCAGTATTTT. Amino acid sequence: CASSLETASTDTQYF.

V is TRBV5-1 and J is TRBJ2-5, with a weak D call TRBD1 (6 bases). The V and J ends lost 1 base and 0 bases respectively, with 16 bases between them. The CDR3 sequence is 17 residues long. Germline assignment: CDR1 SGHRS and CDR2 YFSETQ. The CDR3 nucleotides read TGCGCCAGCAGCTTGTGGGGGACAAGGGGGTACCAAGAGACCCAGTACTTC. This gives the protein CASSLWGTRGYQETQYF.

The gene calls are TRBV27 and TRBJ2-2; 7 bases are shared with TRBD1. Germline V gene sequence: CDR1 MNHEY, CDR2 SMNVEV (reference sequence). The ends lost 5 bases at V and 7 bases at J; junction bases unmatched: 4. This CDR3 is 13 amino acids long. The CDR3 DNA is TGTGCCAGCAGTCCTGACAGGGTCGGGGAGCTGTTTTTT. Its protein is CASSPDRVGELFF.

The chain employs TRBV7-2 and TRBJ2-3; the D gene is possibly TRBD1 (8 bases). The V gene lost 0 bases and the J gene lost 9 bases, with 19 bases spanning the gap. This CDR3 is built from 16 residues. CDR1 SGHTA and CDR2 FQGNSA come from the germline V gene. The CDR3 DNA reads TGTGCCAGCAGCTTAGCGCGGGGGACAGGTGCTTCAACGCAGTATTTT. Translated, it gives CASSLARGTGASTQYF.

CDR3 nucleotide sequence: TGTGCCAGCAGCCGGGGTGTAGCGTACGAGCAGTACTTC. It translates to CASSRGVAYEQYF. This chain connects TRBV6-6 to TRBJ2-7, with a possible D match to TRBD2 (5 bases). Germline V lookup: CDR1 MNHNY, CDR2 SVGAGI (reference sequence). With 6 bases removed from V and 4 bases from J, the gap between germline ends came to 13 bases. This CDR3 has 13 residues.

V is TRBV29-1 and J is TRBJ2-2; TRBD2 matches 8 bases. The V segment lost 4 bases and the J segment 1 base; nucleotides outside the gene matches: 2. Looked up from germline, CDR1 is SQVTM and CDR2 is ANQGSEA. The CDR3 is 14 residues long. The CDR3 DNA reads TGCAGCGTTGTTAGCGGGATGAACACCGGGGAGCTGTTTTTT. It specifies CSVVSGMNTGELFF.

The rearrangement joins TRBV5-1 to TRBJ2-1; D unclear. Looked up from germline, CDR1 is SGHRS and CDR2 is YFSETQ. CDR3 length equals 14 residues. Deletions cut 0 bases from V and 5 bases from J, with 9 bases between. In nucleotides, the CDR3 is TGCGCCAGCAGCTTGGTCTTGCAGGACAATGAGCAGTTCTTC. It is translated as CASSLVLQDNEQFF.

The chain joins TRBV4-1 to TRBJ1-2; weak D call: TRBD1 (6 bases). Germline CDR1 MGHRA, CDR2 YSYEKL. Trimming left V 1 base short and J 4 bases short, with 13 bases between. The CDR3 runs to 15 residues. Written as DNA, the CDR3 is TGCGCCAGCAGCCAAGCGCAGGGAGGGGGCTATGGCTACACCTTC. As protein: CASSQAQGGGYGYTF.

The chain couples TRBV5-1 to TRBJ1-1; D unresolved. The germline CDR1 and CDR2 sequences are SGHRS and YFSETQ. CDR3 size: 12 residues. V shed 5 bases and J shed 3 bases, with 8 bases lying between them. Written as DNA, the CDR3 is TGCGCCAGCAGTCGGGAGGACACTGAAGCTTTCTTT. Translating gives CASSREDTEAFF. The variable domain in full, completed from reference TRBV5-1 and TRBJ1-1, reads KAGVTQTPRYLIKTRGQQVTLSCSPISGHRSVSWYQQTPGQGLQFLFEYFSETQRNKGNFPGRFSGRQFSNSRSEMNVSTLELGDSALYLCASSREDTEAFFGQGTRLTVV.

This clone was picked up a small number of times. The chain is built from TRBV5-4 and TRBJ2-6, with 8 bases matching TRBD1. J lost 0 bases, V lost 3 bases, and 8 bases had no gene match. The CDR3 loop spans 18 amino acids. The germline CDR1 and CDR2 sequences are SGHNT and YYREEE (reference sequence). The CDR3 DNA follows: TGTGCCAGCAGCTCACCGGGACAGGCCTCCTCTGGGGCCAACGTCCTGACTTTC. Translating gives CASSSPGQASSGANVLTF.

The CDR3 region has the DNA TGCGCCAGCAGCCAAGATCACAGGGGGCTTAGTGGCTACACCTTC. Translating it yields CASSQDHRGLSGYTF. The chain has TRBV4-1 and TRBJ1-2, with TRBD1 identical over 9 bases. This CDR3 comprises 15 residues. Germline-derived CDR1 and CDR2 are MGHRA and YSYEKL. The V segment lost 0 bases and the J segment 7 bases; nucleotides outside the gene matches: 6.

The chain is built from TRBV7-2 and TRBJ2-5, with TRBD2 identical over 13 bases. The CDR3 runs 16 residues. The germline CDR1 and CDR2 sequences are SGHTA and FQGNSA. V gave up 1 base and J gave up 5 bases; unmatched junction bases: 4. CDR3: CASSLGLAGGLETQYF. In DNA form, the CDR3 reads TGTGCCAGCAGCTTAGGACTAGCGGGGGGCCTTGAGACCCAGTACTTC.

The chain employs TRBV5-6 and TRBJ2-7, with 12 bases lining up with TRBD2. Germline V gene data show CDR1 as SGHDT and CDR2 as YYEEEE. The CDR3 is 15 amino acids. With V trimmed by 5 bases and J by 0 bases, 3 bases remained unmatched. The CDR3 loop is CASSRTSGNSYEQYF. Written as DNA, the CDR3 is TGTGCCAGCAGTCGGACTAGCGGGAACTCCTACGAGCAGTACTTC.

In its sample, this clone was seen once. The chain links TRBV5-6 to TRBJ2-6; 7 bases are shared with TRBD1. V shed 4 bases and J 3 bases; nucleotides not matched to a gene: 7. Germline V lookup: CDR1 SGHDT, CDR2 YYEEEE. The CDR3 is 16 residues long. The chain's CDR3 is CASSRGQPFGANVLTF. In DNA, the CDR3 is TGTGCCAGCAGCAGGGGACAGCCCTTTGGGGCCAACGTCCTGACTTTC.

DNA of the CDR3: TGTGCCAGCAGCTTCCCACCAGGACAGACATACACCGGGGAGCTGTTTTTT. Protein sequence: CASSFPPGQTYTGELFF. This chain connects TRBV7-6 to TRBJ2-2; tentative D call: TRBD1 (6 bases). The germline CDR1 and CDR2 sequences are SGHVS and FNYEAQ. This CDR3 contains 17 residues. The V end was cut by 3 bases, the J end by 3 bases, with 17 bases between. Filled out from reference TRBV7-6 and TRBJ2-2, the complete variable domain reads GAGVSQSPRYKVTKRGQDVALRCDPISGHVSLYWYRQALGQGPEFLTYFNYEAQQDKSGLPNDRFSAERPEGSISTLTIQRTEQRDSAMYRCASSFPPGQTYTGELFFGEGSRLTVL.

The chain has TRBV30 and TRBJ2-5; D call uncertain. Trimming removed 4 bases from V and 5 bases from J, with 11 bases in between. The CDR3 has 12 residues. CDR1 is GTSNPN and CDR2 is SVGIG in the germline V gene (reference sequence). The CDR3 DNA is TGTGCCTGGAATGGTGGGCCCGAGACCCAGTACTTC. It yields the protein CAWNGGPETQYF. The variable domain in full, completed from reference TRBV30 and TRBJ2-5, reads SQTIHQWPATLVQPVGSPLSLECTVEGTSNPNLYWYRQAAGRGLQLLFYSVGIGQISSEVPQNLSASRPQDRQFILSSKKLLLSDSGFYLCAWNGGPETQYFGPGTRLLVL.

The chain links TRBV4-1 to TRBJ1-2, with TRBD1 identical over 9 bases. This CDR3 region has 16 residues. Germline trimming cut 0 bases from V and 4 bases from J; bases unmatched to any gene: 6. CDR1 is MGHRA and CDR2 is YSYEKL in the germline V gene. DNA of the CDR3: TGCGCCAGCAGCCAAGATGGGGGACAGGGACGCTATGGCTACACCTTC. This translates into CASSQDGGQGRYGYTF.

V usage is TRBV7-8 and J usage is TRBJ1-5; a possible D gene is TRBD1 (6 bases). CDR1 SGHVS and CDR2 FQNEAQ come from the germline V gene. The CDR3 extends over 16 amino acids. Trimming pared 5 bases from V and 6 bases from J, leaving 20 bases between. The CDR3 here is CASSIVQGFQGQPQHF. CDR3 nucleotides: TGTGCCAGCAGCATCGTACAGGGATTTCAAGGTCAGCCCCAGCATTTT.

This clone has only a few counts. The CDR3 spells CASSFQGNTEAFF. The CDR3 nucleotides are TGTGCCAGCAGCTTTCAGGGGAACACTGAAGCTTTCTTT. J is TRBJ1-1 and V is TRBV7-9, with D tentatively TRBD1 (5 bases). CDR3 length equals 13 residues. CDR1 and CDR2 (germline): SEHNR, FQNEAQ (reference sequence). Trimming stripped 3 bases from V and 1 base from J, with 6 bases between.

The J gene is TRBJ1-5, the V gene TRBV2; tentative D call: TRBD1 (5 bases). From germline, CDR1 is SNHLY and CDR2 FYNNEI. Trimming removed 5 bases from V and 0 bases from J, with 14 bases in between. The CDR3 contains 16 residues. CDR3 bases: TGTGCCAGCAGTTCGTTGGGGGGGAATAGCAATCAGCCCCAGCATTTT. This encodes CASSSLGGNSNQPQHF.

For the CDR3, the DNA is TGTGCCAGCGGGACAACTCCCTCCTACGAGCAGTACTTC. It codes for CASGTTPSYEQYF. The V call is TRBV2, the J call TRBJ2-7; D is possibly TRBD1 (6 bases). CDR1 and CDR2 (germline): SNHLY, FYNNEI. Trimming cost V 8 bases and J 0 bases, with 11 bases left between them. CDR3 length: 13 amino acids. The variable domain in full, with the rest retrieved from reference TRBV2 and TRBJ2-7, is EPEVTQTPSHQVTQMGQEVILRCVPISNHLYFYWYRQILGQKVEFLVSFYNNEISEKSEIFDDQFSVERPDGSNFTLKIRSTKLEDSAMYFCASGTTPSYEQYFGPGTRLTVT.

The genes are TRBV9 and TRBJ2-7; possibly TRBD1 for D (5 bases). The CDR3 consists of 14 residues. With 4 bases removed from V and 0 bases from J, the gap between germline ends came to 11 bases. Germline loops: CDR1 SGDLS, CDR2 YYNGEE. Here the CDR3 DNA reads TGTGCCAGCAGCAAGGGTCAGGGCTCCTACGAGCAGTACTTC. As protein: CASSKGQGSYEQYF.

The chain employs TRBV30 and TRBJ1-1, with 8 bases lining up with TRBD1. V shed 3 bases and J 9 bases; nucleotides not matched to a gene: 18. This CDR3 comprises 16 residues. Germline loops: CDR1 GTSNPN, CDR2 SVGIG (reference sequence). The CDR3 protein is CAWRIPVATGVTKAFF. CDR3 bases: TGTGCCTGGAGGATCCCCGTTGCGACAGGGGTCACCAAAGCTTTCTTT.

The CDR3 protein is CASSQGHGNTEAFF. DNA of the CDR3: TGTGCCAGCAGCCAGGGACACGGGAACACTGAAGCTTTCTTT. The V gene is TRBV6-5, the J gene TRBJ1-1; a weak D match, TRBD1 (6 bases). From germline, CDR1 is MNHEY and CDR2 SVGAGI. V lost 6 bases and J lost 1, with 12 bases in between. CDR3 length equals 14 residues.

The rearrangement joins TRBV19 to TRBJ1-5, with D possibly matching TRBD1 (5 bases). V lost 5 bases and J lost 7, with 12 bases in between. CDR1 and CDR2 (germline): LNHDA, SQIVND (reference sequence). This CDR3 has 13 amino acids. The CDR3: CASSSGEEQPQHF. For the CDR3, the DNA is TGTGCCAGTAGTTCGGGGGAGGAACAGCCCCAGCATTTT. The full variable domain, completed using reference TRBV19 and TRBJ1-5, is DGGITQSPKYLFRKEGQNVTLSCEQNLNHDAMYWYRQDPGQGLRLIYYSQIVNDFQKGDIAEGYSVSREKKESFPLTVTSAQKNPTAFYLCASSSGEEQPQHFGDGTRLSIL.

The J gene is TRBJ1-6, the V gene TRBV19, with D possibly matching TRBD1 (6 bases). This CDR3 is built from 13 residues. V gave up 9 bases and J gave up 4 bases, with 10 bases separating them. The germline CDR1 and CDR2 sequences are LNHDA and SQIVND (reference sequence). DNA for the CDR3: TGTGCCAGCGGACAGAATTATAATTCACCCCTCCACTTT. Protein: CASGQNYNSPLHF.